The source of this T cell receptor beta chain is a study of human T cells and chemical hapten exposure. Study as a whole: 2% DPC applied to a roughly 2 cm by roughly 2 cm arm area sensitized donors. Once 0.01% DPC had been applied to the upper back by patch test, readings were taken at 6 days. A mostly female patient group had alopecia areata, totalis or universalis.

Time point reported: pre-sensitization, week 0. The sample's treatment: therapeutic diphenylcyclopropenone sensitization with weekly scalp DPC. TCRdb processed the RACE reads anew with MiXCR; each CDR3 protein has one entry. The repertoire holds 180,000 or so distinct CDR3 sequences, with around 30% as singletons. Notes on the study in general: Sensitizing to DPC left TCRs with a frequency above 1 in 1000 unaltered.

Regarding this clonotype: What it recognizes is unknown.

V was trimmed by 2 bases and J by 1 base, leaving 10 bases between them. The CDR3 length is 14 residues. Germline V gene lookup returns CDR1 DFQATT and CDR2 SNEGSKA (reference sequence). The chain couples TRBV20-1 to TRBJ2-3; D gene unclear. The sequence was obtained from a woman in her thirties with alopecia areata. Some clones in this sample may be carry-over from other donors' samples. Sequenced here: whole blood, sampled in connection with sensitization to the hapten diphenylcyclopropenone (DPC). CDR3 in amino acids: CSARPFLGTDTQYF. For the CDR3, the DNA is TGCAGTGCTAGACCCTTCCTCGGCACAGATACGCAGTATTTT.